The rows below give T cell receptor beta chains drawn from one sample of a study of tumor and adjacent non-tumor tissue in lung cancer. TCRdb re-called the multiplex PCR reads through MiXCR, storing one row per CDR3 protein. The data hold 100,000 to 150,000 distinct CDR3 sequences, with about 66% observed a single time. Sample: lung tumor tissue. These receptors were taken from a man in his thirties or forties with non-small cell lung cancer. The CDR3 runs from the conserved cysteine through the conserved F or W. A D gene is named only where the DNA matches it firmly. Clone size is shown for a subset of rows, as once, few, many or a class of expanded clone.

D gene | J gene | clone size | V gene | CDR3 DNA | CDR3 protein
NA | TRBJ2-1 | NA | TRBV4-1 | TGCGCCAGCAGCCCCTTCTCAGAGGGCGTGCAGAGCTCCTACAATGAGGAGTTCTTC | CASSPFSEGVQSSYNEEFF
NA | TRBJ2-2 | NA | TRBV6-1 | TGTGCCAGCAGTTATGGACTTGCGAACACCGGGGAGCTGTATTTT | CASSYGLANTGELYF
TRBD1 | TRBJ2-7 | NA | TRBV18 | TGTGCCAGCCCGGAAATTCAGGGGGCGTCGGACTTC | CASPEIQGASDF
TRBD2 | TRBJ2-4 | NA | TRBV12-3/TRBV12-4 | TGTGCCAGCAGTCGGGGGGTATTAGCCAAAAACATTCAGTACTTC | CASSRGVLAKNIQYF
NA | TRBJ2-7 | NA | TRBV12-5 | TGTGCTAGTGGCCTGGAGACAGGTAGATTCTACGAGCAGTACTTC | CASGLETGRFYEQYF
NA | TRBJ1-4 | NA | TRBV20-1 | TGCACTGCTAGAGGAGGGGTGGGGGGCGGAGAAAAACTGTTTTTT | CTARGGVGGGEKLFF
NA | TRBJ2-3 | many | TRBV5-5 | TGTGCCAGCAGCTTGCTCCTGGCAGATACGCAGTATTTT | CASSLLLADTQYF
NA | TRBJ2-7 | NA | TRBV11-2 | TGTGTCAGCAGCTTAGAAGTATTGTGGGGAACCTACGAGCAGTACTTC | CVSSLEVLWGTYEQYF
NA | TRBJ2-7 | NA | TRBV11-1 | TGTGCCAGTAGCACAGCGACAGAGTACGAGCACTACTTC | CASSTATEYEHYF
NA | TRBJ2-3 | many | TRBV6-6 | TGTGCCAGCAGTTACGGGGGGACAGATACGCAGTATTTT | CASSYGGTDTQYF
NA | TRBJ1-1 | NA | TRBV6-5 | TGTGCCAGCAGTGGACCCATATCCACTGAAGCTTTCTTT | CASSGPISTEAFF
TRBD2 | TRBJ2-7 | few | TRBV7-9 | TGTGCCAGCAGACCCGGACTAGCGGGATTTTACGAGCAGTACTTC | CASRPGLAGFYEQYF
NA | TRBJ2-7 | few | TRBV12-3/TRBV12-4 | TGTACCAGCAGTTTCGGTCTTACCTACGAGCAGTACTTC | CTSSFGLTYEQYF
NA | TRBJ2-2 | many | TRBV10-1 | TGCGCCAGTACCGACGGGACATCGAACACCGGGGAGCTGTTTTTT | CASTDGTSNTGELFF
TRBD1 | TRBJ2-3 | NA | TRBV7-9 | TGTGCCTCAGGGGGCAGGGGAACGCAGTATTTT | CASGGRGTQYF
NA | TRBJ1-2 | NA | TRBV6-5 | TGTGCCAGCAGTTCCCACCGGAACACCGGCCCTAACTATGGCTACACCTTC | CASSSHRNTGPNYGYTF
NA | TRBJ1-2 | many | TRBV6-1 | TGTGCCAGCAAGACAGTATCCGGCTATGGCTACACCTTC | CASKTVSGYGYTF
TRBD2 | TRBJ2-7 | many | TRBV20-1 | TGCAGTGCCTCCCCCGTGGCGGGAGGGCAATACGAGCAGTACTTC | CSASPVAGGQYEQYF
TRBD1 | TRBJ1-5 | NA | TRBV4-1 | TGTGCCTGCAGCCAAGAACAGGGGAATCAGCCCCAGCATTTT | CACSQEQGNQPQHF
TRBD2 | TRBJ2-1 | NA | TRBV7-9 | TGTGCCAGCAGCCCAGCGAGCGGGGGGGTCTACAATGAGCAGTTCTTC | CASSPASGGVYNEQFF
TRBD2 | TRBJ2-1 | NA | TRBV6-5 | TGTGCCAACAGCGACACTAGCGGGAGCGAGCATTTCTTC | CANSDTSGSEHFF
TRBD1 | TRBJ2-1 | NA | TRBV20-1 | TGCAGCGCAGGGGGGACAGGGGGCTTCTACAGTGAGCAGTTCTTC | CSAGGTGGFYSEQFF
NA | TRBJ2-5 | NA | TRBV4-2 | TGTGCCAGCAGCCAAGGCTGGATTTACGGACTAGGGGGCCAAGAGACCCAGTACTTC | CASSQGWIYGLGGQETQYF
NA | TRBJ1-4 | few | TRBV6-6 | TGTGCCAGCAGTTACGGGGGAGCAACTAATGAAAAACTGTTTTTT | CASSYGGATNEKLFF
NA | TRBJ1-1 | NA | TRBV29-1 | TGCAGCGTTACATTGCGGGGCATTGAAGCTTTCTTT | CSVTLRGIEAFF
TRBD1 | TRBJ2-3 | NA | TRBV30 | TGTGCCTGGAGTGACGGGACAGGGCTTAGCACAGATACGCAGTATTTT | CAWSDGTGLSTDTQYF
NA | TRBJ1-5 | NA | TRBV20-1 | TGCAGTGTTAGCAAGGGTAGGCAGCCCCAGCATTTT | CSVSKGRQPQHF
TRBD2 | TRBJ2-1 | many | TRBV20-1 | TGCAGTGCTAGAGATCCCTCCTCCCGGAGTAGCGGGGGAAATGAGCAGTTCTTC | CSARDPSSRSSGGNEQFF
TRBD2 | TRBJ2-1 | NA | TRBV20-1 | TGCAGTGCTAGAAGTAGCGGGGATCACAATGAGCAGTTCTTC | CSARSSGDHNEQFF
NA | TRBJ2-7 | many | TRBV5-5 | TGTGCCAGCAGCTTCTCCGGCTCGGGCGAGCAGTACTTC | CASSFSGSGEQYF
NA | TRBJ2-1 | NA | TRBV11-2 | TGTGCCAACAGCTTGGTCCCCGAAGAGCAGTTCTTC | CANSLVPEEQFF
NA | TRBJ2-1 | NA | TRBV12-3/TRBV12-4 | TGTGCCAGCAGCAAGGTTATCTCTTTGGCTCACAATGAGCATTTCTTC | CASSKVISLAHNEHFF
NA | TRBJ2-1 | many | TRBV6-5 | TGTGCCAGCAGCCTGGGGGGGGCCGTGGGAAATGAGCAGTTCTTC | CASSLGGAVGNEQFF
NA | TRBJ2-3 | NA | TRBV4-3 | TGCGCCAGCAGCCGAGGGGTGAGCGGGGACACAGATATGCAATATTTT | CASSRGVSGDTDMQYF
NA | TRBJ2-2 | NA | TRBV20-1 | TGCAGTGCTAGCCGGGACGGGAACACCGGGGAACTGTTTTTT | CSASRDGNTGELFF
TRBD1 | TRBJ2-3 | NA | TRBV20-1 | TGCAGTGCTGGGGCCCGGAACAGGGGGACAGATGCGCAGTATTTT | CSAGARNRGTDAQYF
NA | TRBJ2-2 | many | TRBV7-9 | TGTGCCAGCAGCTTAGATCAGGGGAGCACCGGGGAGCTGTTTTTT | CASSLDQGSTGELFF
TRBD2 | TRBJ2-7 | once | TRBV10-1 | TGCGCCAGCAGTGACGTGGGGACTATGTACAAGCAGTACTTC | CASSDVGTMYKQYF
TRBD1 | TRBJ1-1 | NA | TRBV4-1 | TGTGCCACCAGCCAAGATATCTACAGGGGAGGTACTGAAGCTTTCTTT | CATSQDIYRGGTEAFF
NA | TRBJ2-2 | NA | TRBV11-2 | TGTACCAGCAGCCCCGAGACAGGACTAAACACCGGGGGGCTGTTTTTT | CTSSPETGLNTGGLFF
NA | TRBJ1-2 | NA | TRBV6-1 | TGTGCCAGCAAGACAGTACCTGGCTATGGCTACGCCTTC | CASKTVPGYGYAF